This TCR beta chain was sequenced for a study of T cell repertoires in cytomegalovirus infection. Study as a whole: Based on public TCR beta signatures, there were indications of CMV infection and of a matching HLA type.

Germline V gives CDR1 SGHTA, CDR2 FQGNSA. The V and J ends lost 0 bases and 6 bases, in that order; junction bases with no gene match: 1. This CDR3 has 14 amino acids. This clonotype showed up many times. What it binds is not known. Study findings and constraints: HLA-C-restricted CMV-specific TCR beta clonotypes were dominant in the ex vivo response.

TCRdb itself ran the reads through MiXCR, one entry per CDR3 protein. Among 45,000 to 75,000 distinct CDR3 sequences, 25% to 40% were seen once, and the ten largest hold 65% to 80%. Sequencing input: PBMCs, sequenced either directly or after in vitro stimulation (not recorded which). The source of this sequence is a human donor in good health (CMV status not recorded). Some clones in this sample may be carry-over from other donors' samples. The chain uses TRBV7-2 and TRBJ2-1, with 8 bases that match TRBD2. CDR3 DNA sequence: TGTGCCAGCAGCTTAGCAGCGGGGGCCAATGAGCAGTTCTTC. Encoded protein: CASSLAAGANEQFF.